The 8 T cell receptor beta chains given below trace back to one sample, sequenced in a study of T cell responses to AZD1222 COVID-19 vaccine. Sequencing was performed with immunoSEQ multiplex PCR; in TCRdb, only in-frame clones are kept and a portion is missing. The top ten hold more than 2% of the sample, which has about 110,000 clones, roughly 90% seen once. The source material was peripheral blood, sampled 28 days after the second AZD1222 dose. These TCRs come from an adult who received the AZD1222 COVID-19 vaccine.

This chain uses TRBV16 with TRBJ1-2; 8 bases map to TRBD1. Trimming took 5 bases from V and 8 from J; bases not matched to a gene: 16. Germline assignment: CDR1 KGHSY and CDR2 FQNENV. CDR3 length: 16 residues. CDR3 coding DNA: TGTGCCAGCAGCACCCGACAGGGGCAACTTACTTGGGGCTACACCTTC. It specifies CASSTRQGQLTWGYTF.

Only one count was recorded for this clone. The chain joins TRBV7-2 to TRBJ2-7, with D possibly being TRBD1 (5 bases). CDR3 length: 13 residues. The germline V and J ends were trimmed by 4 bases and 3 bases, with 10 bases remaining between them. Germline V gene data show CDR1 as SGHTA and CDR2 as FQGNSA. CDR3 sequence (DNA): TGTGCCAGCAGCTCCTGGGGCAGCTACGAGCAGTACTTC. It specifies CASSSWGSYEQYF.

This rearrangement joins TRBV7-9 to TRBJ2-1, with TRBD1 as a possible D gene (6 bases). Trimming shortened V by 1 base and J by 2 bases, and 15 bases separated the two germline ends. Germline V CDR1 and CDR2: SEHNR, FQNEAQ (reference sequence). The CDR3 totals 17 residues. CDR3 region: CASSLEVGARAYNEQFF. CDR3 sequence (DNA): TGTGCCAGCAGCTTAGAGGTGGGGGCGCGCGCCTACAATGAGCAGTTCTTC. The variable domain in full, completed from reference TRBV7-9 and TRBJ2-1, reads DTGVSQNPRHKITKRGQNVTFRCDPISEHNRLYWYRQTLGQGPEFLTYFQNEAQLEKSRLLSDRFSAERPKGSFSTLEIQRTEQGDSAMYLCASSLEVGARAYNEQFFGPGTRLTVL.

The V and J genes are TRBV15 and TRBJ2-1, with 9 bases matching TRBD1. V lost 4 bases to trimming and J lost 6 bases; unmatched junction nucleotides: 10. This CDR3 has 16 residues. Germline V CDR1 and CDR2: LNHNV, YYDKDF (reference sequence). The CDR3 DNA is TGTGCCACCAGCAAGGGGGGGACAGGGAGCGGCAATGAGCAGTTCTTC. It is translated as CATSKGGTGSGNEQFF.

This chain connects TRBV4-1 to TRBJ2-7; D may be TRBD2 (6 bases). CDR1 MGHRA and CDR2 YSYEKL come from the germline V gene. This CDR3 is 13 amino acids long. The V end was cut by 4 bases, the J end by 5 bases, with 12 bases between. CDR3 amino acids: CASSLGGMNEQYF. CDR3 DNA: TGCGCCAGCAGCCTAGGAGGGATGAACGAGCAGTACTTC.

The gene calls are TRBV4-3 and TRBJ1-4, with D tentatively TRBD1 (5 bases). Trimming took 4 bases from V and 10 from J, leaving 16 bases between them. In germline, CDR1 is LGHNA, CDR2 YSLEER. The CDR3 is 14 amino acids. CDR3 DNA: TGCGCCAGCAGCCGCCAGGGCCTTAGCGGAAAACTGTTTTTT. Encoded protein: CASSRQGLSGKLFF.

The chain has TRBV21-1 and TRBJ2-5; TRBD2 was called by the table and not checked on the DNA. TRBV21-1 is a known pseudogene. The CDR3 totals 19 residues. The CDR3 DNA sequence: TGTGCCAGCAGCAAAAGCTCCGGGACTAGCGGGGGGTTCGGGGAGACCCAGTACTTC. Protein: CASSKSSGTSGGFGETQYF.

The rearrangement uses TRBV19 and TRBJ2-6; a weak D match, TRBD1 (5 bases). The CDR3 contains 15 residues. Per germline, CDR1 LNHDA and CDR2 SQIVND (reference sequence). V was shortened by 3 bases and J by 4 bases, with 10 bases between the two germline ends. The CDR3 here is CASSISGPGANVLTF. As DNA, the CDR3 is TGTGCCAGTAGTATTTCAGGGCCCGGGGCCAACGTCCTGACTTTC.